Listed below are T cell receptor beta chains from one sample, sequenced in a study of cytomegalovirus exposure and HLA in healthy donors. The data were produced by immunoSEQ multiplex PCR, yet TCRdb's version contains in-frame clones alone and is incomplete. Among roughly 180,000 clones, roughly 86% were seen once, and the ten largest hold 4.8%. Material for sequencing was PBMCs. The origin of the receptors is a girl under 18 in good health and CMV-seropositive. CDR3s include the opening cysteine and the closing phenylalanine or tryptophan. The D gene is left open where the match is weak. Size values are once, few and many counts, or a class for expanded clones, and some rows have none.

j_call: TRBJ1-5; d_call: TRBD1; clone_size: -; v_call: TRBV6-6; cdr3_aa: CASSPTGFGNQPQHF; cdr3_nt: TGTGCCAGCAGTCCGACAGGGTTTGGCAATCAGCCCCAGCATTTT
j_call: TRBJ1-6; d_call: TRBD1; clone_size: -; v_call: TRBV9; cdr3_aa: CASSVEGQVDSPLHF; cdr3_nt: TGTGCCAGCAGCGTCGAGGGACAGGTCGATTCACCCCTCCACTTT
j_call: TRBJ1-4; d_call: TRBD1; clone_size: -; v_call: TRBV2; cdr3_aa: CATTGTGEEKLFF; cdr3_nt: TGTGCCACCACCGGGACAGGGGAGGAAAAACTGTTTTTT
j_call: TRBJ1-2; d_call: -; clone_size: few; v_call: TRBV5-1; cdr3_aa: CASSAAGRLYGYTF; cdr3_nt: TGCGCCAGCAGCGCAGCAGGCAGACTATATGGCTACACCTTC
j_call: TRBJ2-4; d_call: -; clone_size: -; v_call: TRBV5-4; cdr3_aa: CASSLEGGLAKNIQYF; cdr3_nt: TGTGCCAGCAGCTTGGAGGGTGGACTAGCCAAAAACATTCAGTACTTC
j_call: TRBJ2-2; d_call: TRBD2; clone_size: -; v_call: TRBV2; cdr3_aa: CASSSGGAAGELFF; cdr3_nt: TGTGCCAGCAGTAGCGGGGGGGCCGCCGGGGAGCTGTTTTTT
j_call: TRBJ1-3; d_call: TRBD1; clone_size: -; v_call: TRBV7-9; cdr3_aa: CASSRQGAGNTIYF; cdr3_nt: TGTGCCAGCAGCCGACAGGGTGCTGGAAACACCATATATTTT
j_call: TRBJ1-2; d_call: TRBD1; clone_size: -; v_call: TRBV9; cdr3_aa: CASSVDYRGPDNYGYTF; cdr3_nt: TGTGCCAGCAGCGTAGACTACAGGGGGCCAGATAACTATGGCTACACCTTC
j_call: TRBJ1-1; d_call: -; clone_size: few; v_call: TRBV10-3; cdr3_aa: CAISEGTNVKVNTEAFF; cdr3_nt: TGTGCCATCAGTGAGGGGACAAACGTGAAGGTGAACACTGAAGCTTTCTTT
j_call: TRBJ2-1; d_call: TRBD2; clone_size: -; v_call: TRBV6-1; cdr3_aa: CASSEGGAGVNEQFF; cdr3_nt: TGTGCCAGCAGTGAAGGAGGGGCGGGGGTCAATGAGCAGTTCTTC
j_call: TRBJ1-2; d_call: -; clone_size: -; v_call: TRBV19; cdr3_aa: CATTVGGGYTF; cdr3_nt: TGTGCCACTACTGTCGGGGGAGGCTACACCTTC
j_call: TRBJ1-5; d_call: TRBD1; clone_size: -; v_call: TRBV27; cdr3_aa: CASNPGQYSNQPQHF; cdr3_nt: TGTGCCAGCAACCCGGGACAGTATAGCAATCAGCCCCAGCATTTT
j_call: TRBJ1-1; d_call: -; clone_size: once; v_call: TRBV7-9; cdr3_aa: CASTQRTVNTEAFF; cdr3_nt: TGTGCCAGCACCCAGAGGACAGTGAACACTGAAGCTTTTTTT
j_call: TRBJ2-1; d_call: -; clone_size: -; v_call: TRBV5-1; cdr3_aa: CASSLRGGNEQFF; cdr3_nt: TGCGCCAGCAGCTTGAGAGGGGGCAATGAGCAGTTCTTC
j_call: TRBJ1-4; d_call: TRBD1; clone_size: once; v_call: TRBV13; cdr3_aa: CASSRTGENEKLFF; cdr3_nt: TGTGCCAGCAGCCGGACAGGAGAGAATGAAAAACTGTTTTTT
j_call: TRBJ1-6; d_call: -; clone_size: -; v_call: TRBV5-1; cdr3_aa: CASSPGTRSSYNSPLHF; cdr3_nt: TGCGCCAGCAGCCCCGGGACACGGAGCTCCTATAATTCACCCCTCCACTTT
j_call: TRBJ1-1; d_call: -; clone_size: -; v_call: TRBV11-2; cdr3_aa: CASSFSLSTEAFF; cdr3_nt: TGTGCCAGCAGCTTTTCGCTGAGCACTGAAGCTTTCTTT
j_call: TRBJ2-7; d_call: TRBD2; clone_size: -; v_call: TRBV5-1; cdr3_aa: CASSPGTSGGSYSYEQYF; cdr3_nt: TGCGCCAGCAGCCCGGGGACTAGCGGGGGATCCTACTCCTACGAGCAGTACTTC
j_call: TRBJ2-6; d_call: -; clone_size: -; v_call: TRBV30; cdr3_aa: CAWSAGSGANVLTF; cdr3_nt: TGTGCCTGGAGTGCAGGGTCTGGGGCCAACGTCCTGACTTTC
j_call: TRBJ2-1; d_call: -; clone_size: few; v_call: TRBV7-8; cdr3_aa: CASSLAGTILDNEQFF; cdr3_nt: TGTGCCAGCAGCTTAGCGGGCACAATACTAGACAATGAGCAGTTCTTC
j_call: TRBJ2-7; d_call: TRBD1; clone_size: -; v_call: TRBV28; cdr3_aa: CASSSTGATYEQYF; cdr3_nt: TGTGCCAGCAGTTCGACAGGGGCAACTTACGAGCAGTACTTC
j_call: TRBJ1-4; d_call: TRBD1; clone_size: once; v_call: TRBV23-1; cdr3_aa: CASRNDRESLFF; cdr3_nt: TGCGCCAGCAGGAACGACAGGGAGTCTCTGTTTTTT
j_call: TRBJ1-2; d_call: -; clone_size: few; v_call: TRBV5-1; cdr3_aa: CASSLAASGQYRFYGYTF; cdr3_nt: TGCGCCAGCAGCTTGGCCGCGTCAGGGCAGTATCGGTTCTATGGCTACACCTTC
j_call: TRBJ1-2; d_call: TRBD1; clone_size: -; v_call: TRBV5-1; cdr3_aa: CASKVDAGTGGREGYGYTF; cdr3_nt: TGCGCCAGCAAAGTCGATGCCGGGACAGGGGGGCGCGAAGGCTATGGCTACACCTTC
j_call: TRBJ2-5; d_call: -; clone_size: once; v_call: TRBV4-1; cdr3_aa: CASSQELSTQETQYF; cdr3_nt: TGCGCCAGCAGCCAAGAGTTGAGCACCCAAGAGACCCAGTACTTC
j_call: TRBJ1-4; d_call: TRBD1; clone_size: few; v_call: TRBV5-4; cdr3_aa: CASSVSGGNNEKLFF; cdr3_nt: TGTGCCAGCAGCGTTTCAGGGGGGAATAATGAAAAACTGTTTTTT
j_call: TRBJ2-1; d_call: -; clone_size: -; v_call: TRBV2; cdr3_aa: CASSEANRNNEQFF; cdr3_nt: TGTGCCAGCAGTGAGGCGAACAGAAACAATGAGCAGTTCTTC
j_call: TRBJ2-7; d_call: -; clone_size: -; v_call: TRBV28; cdr3_aa: CASKLTVVSYEQYF; cdr3_nt: TGTGCCAGTAAATTAACAGTAGTGTCCTACGAGCAGTACTTC
j_call: TRBJ2-1; d_call: -; clone_size: -; v_call: TRBV28; cdr3_aa: CASRERPQGNEQFF; cdr3_nt: TGTGCCAGCAGGGAGAGACCTCAGGGTAATGAGCAGTTCTTC
j_call: TRBJ2-3; d_call: TRBD2; clone_size: -; v_call: TRBV19; cdr3_aa: CASSIDGRTDTQYF; cdr3_nt: TGTGCCAGTAGTATAGACGGGAGGACAGATACGCAGTATTTT
j_call: TRBJ1-3; d_call: -; clone_size: -; v_call: TRBV5-8; cdr3_aa: CASSYGGLPGNTIYF; cdr3_nt: TGTGCCAGCAGTTATGGAGGGTTGCCTGGAAACACCATATATTTT
j_call: TRBJ1-4; d_call: TRBD1; clone_size: few; v_call: TRBV19; cdr3_aa: CASSFDRGDNEKLFF; cdr3_nt: TGTGCCAGTAGTTTCGACAGGGGCGATAATGAAAAACTGTTTTTT
j_call: TRBJ2-1; d_call: -; clone_size: -; v_call: TRBV9; cdr3_aa: CASSASTGGQFF; cdr3_nt: TGTGCCAGCAGCGCCAGCACCGGAGGGCAGTTCTTC
j_call: TRBJ1-1; d_call: -; clone_size: -; v_call: TRBV5-1; cdr3_aa: CASSLEGATEAFF; cdr3_nt: TGCGCCAGCAGCTTGGAAGGGGCCACTGAAGCTTTCTTT
j_call: TRBJ1-2; d_call: -; clone_size: few; v_call: TRBV19; cdr3_aa: CATSSDLAYGYTF; cdr3_nt: TGTGCCACTAGTAGTGATCTGGCCTATGGCTACACCTTC
j_call: TRBJ2-7; d_call: -; clone_size: -; v_call: TRBV6-1; cdr3_aa: CASEENRVQVDEQYF; cdr3_nt: TGTGCCAGCGAGGAGAACAGGGTCCAGGTCGACGAGCAGTACTTC
j_call: TRBJ2-1; d_call: -; clone_size: -; v_call: TRBV5-1; cdr3_aa: CASSPLGDSSYNEQFF; cdr3_nt: TGCGCCAGCAGCCCCCTTGGTGATAGCTCCTACAATGAGCAGTTCTTC
j_call: TRBJ1-4; d_call: TRBD1; clone_size: -; v_call: TRBV6-5; cdr3_aa: CASSPRDRGAEKLFF; cdr3_nt: TGTGCCAGCAGTCCCCGGGACAGGGGGGCAGAAAAACTGTTTTTT
j_call: TRBJ1-2; d_call: -; clone_size: -; v_call: TRBV7-8; cdr3_aa: CASSFERAGYTF; cdr3_nt: TGTGCCAGCAGCTTTGAGAGGGCTGGCTACACCTTC
j_call: TRBJ2-7; d_call: -; clone_size: -; v_call: TRBV11-1; cdr3_aa: CASSFPGTYEQYF; cdr3_nt: TGTGCCAGCAGCTTCCCAGGAACCTACGAGCAGTACTTC
j_call: TRBJ1-1; d_call: -; clone_size: -; v_call: TRBV5-1; cdr3_aa: CASSLENGVNTEAFF; cdr3_nt: TGCGCCAGCAGCTTGGAAAACGGGGTGAACACTGAAGCTTTCTTT
j_call: TRBJ1-4; d_call: -; clone_size: -; v_call: TRBV6-5; cdr3_aa: CASSYGAGYEKLFF; cdr3_nt: TGTGCCAGCAGTTACGGGGCAGGGTATGAAAAACTGTTTTTT
j_call: TRBJ1-6; d_call: TRBD1; clone_size: -; v_call: TRBV4-1; cdr3_aa: CASSPRAGTDDSPLHF; cdr3_nt: TGCGCCAGCAGCCCCAGGGCCGGGACAGACGATTCACCCCTCCACTTT
j_call: TRBJ2-5; d_call: TRBD1; clone_size: -; v_call: TRBV7-2; cdr3_aa: CASSWDRGMETQYF; cdr3_nt: TGTGCCAGCAGCTGGGACAGGGGGATGGAGACCCAGTACTTC